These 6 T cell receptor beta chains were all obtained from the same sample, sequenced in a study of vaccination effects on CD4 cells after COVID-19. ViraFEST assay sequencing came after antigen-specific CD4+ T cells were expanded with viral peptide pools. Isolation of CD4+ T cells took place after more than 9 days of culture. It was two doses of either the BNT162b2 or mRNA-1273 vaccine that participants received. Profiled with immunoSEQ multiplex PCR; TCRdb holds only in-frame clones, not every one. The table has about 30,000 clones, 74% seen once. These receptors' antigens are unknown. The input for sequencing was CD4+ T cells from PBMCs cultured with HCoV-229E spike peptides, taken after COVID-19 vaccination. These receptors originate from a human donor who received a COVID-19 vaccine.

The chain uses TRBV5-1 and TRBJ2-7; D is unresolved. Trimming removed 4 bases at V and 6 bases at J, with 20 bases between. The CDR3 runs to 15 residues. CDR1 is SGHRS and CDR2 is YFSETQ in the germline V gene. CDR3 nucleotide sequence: TGCGCCAGCAGCGGTCAGGTGAGAGGAACGGGCGAGCAGTACTTC. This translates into CASSGQVRGTGEQYF.

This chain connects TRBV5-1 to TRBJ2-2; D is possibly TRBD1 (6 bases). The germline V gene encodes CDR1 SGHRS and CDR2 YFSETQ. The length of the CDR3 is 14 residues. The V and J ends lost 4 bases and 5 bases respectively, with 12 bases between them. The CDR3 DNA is TGCGCCAGCAGCATCACCGGGACAACCGGGGAGCTGTTTTTT. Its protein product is CASSITGTTGELFF.

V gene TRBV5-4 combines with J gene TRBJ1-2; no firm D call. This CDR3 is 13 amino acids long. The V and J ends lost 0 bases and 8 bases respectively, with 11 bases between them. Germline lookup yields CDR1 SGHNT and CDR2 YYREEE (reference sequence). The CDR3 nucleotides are TGTGCCAGCAGCTTGGACTGGGGAGGGGGCTACACCTTC. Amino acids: CASSLDWGGGYTF.

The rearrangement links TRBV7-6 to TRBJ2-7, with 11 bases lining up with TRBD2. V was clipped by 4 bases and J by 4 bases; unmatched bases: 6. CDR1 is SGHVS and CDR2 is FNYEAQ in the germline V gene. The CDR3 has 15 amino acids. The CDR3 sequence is CASSSKRLAGYEQYF. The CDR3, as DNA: TGTGCCAGCAGCTCCAAGAGACTAGCGGGGTACGAGCAGTACTTC. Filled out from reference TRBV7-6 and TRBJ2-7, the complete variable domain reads GAGVSQSPRYKVTKRGQDVALRCDPISGHVSLYWYRQALGQGPEFLTYFNYEAQQDKSGLPNDRFSAERPEGSISTLTIQRTEQRDSAMYRCASSSKRLAGYEQYFGPGTRLTVT.

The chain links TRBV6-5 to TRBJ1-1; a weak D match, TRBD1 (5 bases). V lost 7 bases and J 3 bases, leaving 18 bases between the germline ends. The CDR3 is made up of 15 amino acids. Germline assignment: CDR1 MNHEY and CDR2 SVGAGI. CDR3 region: CASILTGRGDTEAFF. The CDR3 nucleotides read TGTGCCAGCATTCTGACGGGTCGGGGGGACACTGAAGCTTTCTTT.

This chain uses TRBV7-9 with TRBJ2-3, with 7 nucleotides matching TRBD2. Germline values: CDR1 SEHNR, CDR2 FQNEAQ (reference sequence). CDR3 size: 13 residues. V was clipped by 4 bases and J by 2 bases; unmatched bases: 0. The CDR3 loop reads CASSWDYTDTQYF. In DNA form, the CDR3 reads TGTGCCAGCAGCTGGGACTACACAGATACGCAGTATTTT.